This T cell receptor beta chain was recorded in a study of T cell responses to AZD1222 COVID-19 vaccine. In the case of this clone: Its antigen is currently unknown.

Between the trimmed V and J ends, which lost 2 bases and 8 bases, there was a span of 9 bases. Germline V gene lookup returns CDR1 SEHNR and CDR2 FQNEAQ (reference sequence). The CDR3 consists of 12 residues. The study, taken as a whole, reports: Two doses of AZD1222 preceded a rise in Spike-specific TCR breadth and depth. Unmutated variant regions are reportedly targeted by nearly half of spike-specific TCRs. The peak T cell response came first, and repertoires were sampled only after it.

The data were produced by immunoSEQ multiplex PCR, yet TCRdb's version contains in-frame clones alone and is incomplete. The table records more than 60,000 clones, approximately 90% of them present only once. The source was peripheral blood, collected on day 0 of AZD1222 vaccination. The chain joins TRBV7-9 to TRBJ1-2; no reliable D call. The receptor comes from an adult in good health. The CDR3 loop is CASSLIRMGYTF. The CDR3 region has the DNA TGTGCCAGCAGCTTAATCCGGATGGGCTACACCTTC. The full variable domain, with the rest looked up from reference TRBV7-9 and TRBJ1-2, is DTGVSQNPRHKITKRGQNVTFRCDPISEHNRLYWYRQTLGQGPEFLTYFQNEAQLEKSRLLSDRFSAERPKGSFSTLEIQRTEQGDSAMYLCASSLIRMGYTFGSGTRLTVV.